Listed here is a single TCR beta chain. The sample comes from a study of CD8 T cells in Susac syndrome. V lost 4 bases and J 7 bases, leaving 25 bases between the germline ends. Looked up from germline, CDR1 is LGHNT and CDR2 is FRNRAP. This CDR3 region has 17 residues. RNA amounts of roughly 0.45 to 1 ug underwent reverse transcription with random hexamers. TCRdb used MiXCR to reprocess the immunoSEQ multiplex PCR reads, holding one entry per CDR3 protein. The sample shows more than 95,000 distinct CDR3 sequences, about 95% of them seen only once. This clonotype was obtained from a human donor with Susac syndrome. Sequences were obtained from CD8+ T cells from PBMCs. This rearrangement joins TRBV12-5 to TRBJ1-1; D perhaps matches TRBD1 (6 bases). For the CDR3, the DNA is TGTGCTAGTGGTTCGGACACCGGGACACTAAAAGGCGGTGAAGCTTTCTTT. It encodes CASGSDTGTLKGGEAFF.